The 26 T cell receptor beta chains below come from one sample, sequenced in a study of blood T cell repertoires in COVID-19 (TCRdb year 2020). The protocol used for the library was the immunoSEQ multiplex PCR assay. The immuneACCESS repertoire file appears here via TCRdb, limited to in-frame rearrangements. These files lack a portion of the clones; in checked studies, under half of the deficit traces to unresolved V genes, and the cause of the others is not known. This sample has about 80,000 clones in its table, and about four fifths of those were observed once. The ten largest clones capture roughly 9% of the sample. Sequenced sample: peripheral blood. These receptors were taken from a human donor in a cohort sampled during active COVID-19.

This chain connects TRBV20-1 to TRBJ2-1; D gene unclear. The V gene lost 8 bases and the J gene lost 4 bases, with 9 bases spanning the gap. Germline CDR1 and CDR2: DFQATT and SNEGSKA (reference sequence). CDR3 size: 11 residues. CDR3 DNA: TGCAGTTGCGACTGGTACAATGAGCAGTTCTTC. It translates to CSCDWYNEQFF.

The V gene is TRBV5-8, the J gene TRBJ1-6; tentatively, D is TRBD1 (6 bases). V lost 4 bases to trimming and J lost 6 bases, with 14 bases between them. The CDR3 has 15 residues. From germline, CDR1 is SGHTS and CDR2 YDEGEE. In DNA form, the CDR3 reads TGTGCCAGCAGCACTTCAGGGGTGGGTAATTCACCCCTCCACTTT. Protein: CASSTSGVGNSPLHF.

The chain uses TRBV6-5 and TRBJ2-7; 8 bases fit TRBD1. The CDR3 loop spans 13 amino acids. The germline V gene encodes CDR1 MNHEY and CDR2 SVGAGI. J was trimmed by 2 bases and V by 6 bases; bases with no gene match: 3. The CDR3 sequence is CASSLTGAYEQYF. The CDR3 bases are TGTGCCAGCAGCCTGACAGGGGCCTACGAGCAGTACTTC.

The sample holds one count of this clone. The rearrangement uses TRBV7-7 and TRBJ2-7; 10 bases match TRBD1. V lost 5 bases and J lost 3; bases outside the gene matches: 7. CDR1 is SSHAT, CDR2 FNYEAQ, per germline (reference sequence). CDR3 size: 15 residues. Here the CDR3 reads CASSRDRGQLYEQYF. In nucleotides, the CDR3 is TGTGCCAGCAGCCGCGACAGGGGGCAACTCTACGAGCAGTACTTC.

The rearrangement uses TRBV6-5 and TRBJ1-5, with 9 positions matching TRBD1. The CDR3 covers 14 residues. V lost 6 bases and J lost 6; bases outside the gene matches: 6. From germline, CDR1 is MNHEY and CDR2 SVGAGI. The CDR3 here is CASRLEQGAQPQHF. CDR3 nucleotide sequence: TGTGCCAGCAGACTAGAACAGGGGGCTCAGCCCCAGCATTTT.

The gene calls are TRBV6-4 and TRBJ2-2; TRBD2 matches at 8 bases. Germline V gives CDR1 MRHNA, CDR2 SNTAGT. J gave up 2 bases and V 6 bases, and 2 bases lay outside the gene matches. The CDR3 runs to 14 residues. The CDR3 loop is CASRLAENTGELFF. The CDR3 DNA is TGTGCCAGCAGACTAGCGGAAAACACCGGGGAGCTGTTTTTT.

The chain combines TRBV9 with TRBJ1-1; D gene ambiguous. Germline CDR1 SGDLS, CDR2 YYNGEE. There are 16 residues in the CDR3. The V gene lost 4 bases and the J gene lost 0 bases, with 16 bases spanning the gap. The CDR3 region has the DNA TGTGCCAGCAGCCCCCGCGGCACACTAATGAACACTGAAGCTTTCTTT. Amino acids: CASSPRGTLMNTEAFF.

This sequence joins TRBV19 and TRBJ2-5; D perhaps matches TRBD2 (5 bases). Deletions cut 3 bases from V and 4 bases from J, with 15 bases between. The germline V gene has CDR1 LNHDA and CDR2 SQIVND (reference sequence). The CDR3 length is 15 residues. This CDR3 is CASSMGMTAGETQYF. The CDR3 DNA is TGTGCCAGTAGTATGGGAATGACCGCGGGAGAGACCCAGTACTTC.

This clone was seen a handful of times. The rearrangement joins TRBV19 to TRBJ2-2, with a weak D call TRBD2 (5 bases). There are 13 residues in the CDR3. Germline CDR1 reads LNHDA; CDR2 reads SQIVND (reference sequence). V lost 8 bases, J lost 0 bases, and 7 bases lay in between. The CDR3 DNA reads as TGTGCCAGTGAGACTACGAACACCGGGGAGCTGTTTTTT. The encoded protein is CASETTNTGELFF. Drawing the rest from reference TRBV19 and TRBJ2-2, the complete variable domain is DGGITQSPKYLFRKEGQNVTLSCEQNLNHDAMYWYRQDPGQGLRLIYYSQIVNDFQKGDIAEGYSVSREKKESFPLTVTSAQKNPTAFYLCASETTNTGELFFGEGSRLTVL.

The gene calls are TRBV19 and TRBJ1-4, with D unresolved. The germline V gene encodes CDR1 LNHDA and CDR2 SQIVND (reference sequence). Trimming removed 2 bases from V and 2 bases from J, with 9 bases in between. The length of the CDR3 is 15 residues. The DNA for the CDR3 is TGTGCCAGTAGTATACAGGCGGGGACTAATGAAAAACTGTTTTTT. Encoded protein: CASSIQAGTNEKLFF.

This chain uses TRBV28 with TRBJ2-1; 15 bases match TRBD2. This CDR3 contains 20 residues. The germline CDR1 and CDR2 sequences are MDHEN and SYDVKM. With V trimmed by 7 bases and J by 5 bases, 18 bases remained unmatched. The CDR3 DNA sequence: TGTGCCAGCACCAACCCGGAGGGACTAGCGGGGGGCAAGACCCACAATGAGCAGTTCTTC. Residues: CASTNPEGLAGGKTHNEQFF.

This clone was detected only once. The chain combines TRBV9 with TRBJ2-2, with 9 bases that match TRBD1. There are 16 residues in the CDR3. In germline, CDR1 is SGDLS, CDR2 YYNGEE. With 3 bases clipped from V and 4 bases from J, the junction kept 7 bases outside the gene matches. CDR3 DNA sequence: TGTGCCAGCAGCGCAGTGTGGACAGGGGTCACCGGGGAGCTGTTTTTT. Amino acid sequence: CASSAVWTGVTGELFF. The full variable domain, completed using reference TRBV9 and TRBJ2-2, is DSGVTQTPKHLITATGQRVTLRCSPRSGDLSVYWYQQSLDQGLQFLIQYYNGEERAKGNILERFSAQQFPDLHSELNLSSLELGDSALYFCASSAVWTGVTGELFFGEGSRLTVL.

V gene TRBV5-1 combines with J gene TRBJ2-5; D is possibly TRBD1 (6 bases). The germline V gene encodes CDR1 SGHRS and CDR2 YFSETQ. There are 14 residues in the CDR3. The V and J ends lost 0 bases and 1 base respectively, with 7 bases between them. The CDR3 DNA follows: TGCGCCAGCAGCTTGGGGGGGCTCCAAGAGACCCAGTACTTC. Translating it yields CASSLGGLQETQYF.

A note on this clone: Other DNA sequences in the same sample also yield this CDR3. The rearrangement joins TRBV5-1 to TRBJ2-2; 8 bases fit TRBD1. This CDR3 region has 14 residues. With V trimmed by 4 bases and J by 4 bases, 3 bases remained unmatched. The germline V gene has CDR1 SGHRS and CDR2 YFSETQ. CDR3: CASSVDRGTGELFF. The CDR3, as DNA: TGCGCCAGCAGCGTCGACAGGGGCACCGGGGAGCTGTTTTTT.

This sequence joins TRBV24-1 and TRBJ2-2; 7 nucleotides agree with TRBD1. The CDR3 is 14 residues long. Germline V gene lookup returns CDR1 KGHDR and CDR2 SFDVKD. V was pared by 6 bases and J by 3 bases, with 3 bases of the junction left unmatched. The CDR3 sequence is CATSLGQYTGELFF. CDR3 nucleotide sequence: TGTGCCACCAGTTTGGGACAGTACACCGGGGAGCTGTTTTTT.

This rearrangement joins TRBV5-4 to TRBJ2-5, with TRBD2 identical over 10 bases. CDR3 size: 15 residues. Losses at the gene ends were 4 bases for V and 5 bases for J; bases not matched to a gene: 8. The germline gives CDR1 SGHNT, CDR2 YYREEE (reference sequence). The CDR3 region is CASSPVSGRLETQYF. The CDR3 nucleotides are TGTGCCAGCAGCCCCGTTAGCGGGAGGTTGGAGACCCAGTACTTC.

The V call is TRBV4-2, the J call TRBJ2-1; the match to TRBD2 covers 7 bases. Germline CDR1 and CDR2: LGHNA and YNFKEQ. The length of the CDR3 is 22 residues. Unmatched junction bases numbered 32, after V lost 4 bases and J lost 8 bases. This CDR3 is CASSRRLGISVGSTGEGHEQFF. CDR3 nucleotide sequence: TGTGCCAGCAGCCGGCGATTGGGGATTAGCGTCGGGAGTACGGGGGAGGGGCATGAGCAGTTCTTC.

J is TRBJ1-6 and V is TRBV20-1, with 7 bases that match TRBD1. The V gene's germline CDR1 is DFQATT and CDR2 SNEGSKA (reference sequence). V was clipped by 3 bases and J by 5 bases; unmatched bases: 4. This CDR3 comprises 14 residues. The chain's CDR3 is CSASGGGNNSPLHF. The CDR3 DNA is TGCAGTGCTAGTGGAGGGGGCAATAATTCACCCCTCCACTTT.

The chain has TRBV18 and TRBJ2-4; D might be TRBD1 (7 bases). The V gene lost 2 bases and the J gene lost 8 bases, with 13 bases spanning the gap. Germline V gene lookup returns CDR1 KGHSH and CDR2 LQKENI. The CDR3 extends over 14 amino acids. The CDR3 spells CASSPAGQGDIQYF. In DNA, the CDR3 is TGTGCCAGCTCACCAGCGGGGCAGGGGGACATTCAGTACTTC.

This chain connects TRBV5-1 to TRBJ2-2; the match to TRBD1 covers 10 bases. V dropped 0 bases and J dropped 5; count of bases not matched to a gene: 1. The CDR3 runs to 15 residues. Germline loops: CDR1 SGHRS, CDR2 YFSETQ. The CDR3 DNA follows: TGCGCCAGCAGCTTGGCGGACAGGGGGACCGGGGAGCTGTTTTTT. Protein: CASSLADRGTGELFF.

The chain combines TRBV7-3 with TRBJ2-5; TRBD1 might be the D (7 bases). CDR3 length: 14 amino acids. The V and J ends lost 5 bases and 5 bases respectively, with 15 bases between them. The V gene's germline CDR1 is SGHTA and CDR2 FQGTGA. The CDR3 loop is CASSLTGAGETQYF. CDR3 in DNA: TGTGCCAGCAGCCTCACAGGGGCGGGGGAGACCCAGTACTTC.

This chain joins TRBV5-1 and TRBJ1-4; D not resolved. The CDR3 length is 13 residues. Germline CDR1 and CDR2: SGHRS and YFSETQ. Trimming removed 5 bases from V and 1 base from J, with 6 bases in between. CDR3 residues: CASRSRTNEKLFF. CDR3 nucleotide sequence: TGCGCCAGCAGGTCCAGAACTAATGAAAAACTGTTTTTT.

The V and J genes are TRBV2 and TRBJ2-1; TRBD2 matches 7 bases. CDR3 length: 17 amino acids. V lost 6 bases to trimming and J lost 0 bases; unmatched junction nucleotides: 11. Looked up from germline, CDR1 is SNHLY and CDR2 is FYNNEI. The CDR3 protein is CASREGRRESSYNEQFF. In DNA, the CDR3 is TGTGCCAGCAGAGAGGGACGGCGGGAGAGCTCCTACAATGAGCAGTTCTTC. The complete variable domain, with remaining parts taken from reference TRBV2 and TRBJ2-1, reads EPEVTQTPSHQVTQMGQEVILRCVPISNHLYFYWYRQILGQKVEFLVSFYNNEISEKSEIFDDQFSVERPDGSNFTLKIRSTKLEDSAMYFCASREGRRESSYNEQFFGPGTRLTVL.

The chain employs TRBV9 and TRBJ2-3; tentatively, D is TRBD2 (5 bases). The germline V gene has CDR1 SGDLS and CDR2 YYNGEE. V shed 4 bases and J shed 1 base, with 28 bases lying between them. The CDR3 length is 20 residues. The CDR3 reads CASSPYDWRVRRIRTDTQYF. The CDR3 DNA reads TGTGCCAGCAGCCCTTATGATTGGCGGGTGAGGCGTATTCGCACAGATACGCAGTATTTT. The whole variable domain, filled in from reference TRBV9 and TRBJ2-3, reads DSGVTQTPKHLITATGQRVTLRCSPRSGDLSVYWYQQSLDQGLQFLIQYYNGEERAKGNILERFSAQQFPDLHSELNLSSLELGDSALYFCASSPYDWRVRRIRTDTQYFGPGTRLTVL.

This clone was observed once. The rearrangement joins TRBV19 to TRBJ2-2; 10 nucleotides match TRBD2. With 9 bases clipped from V and 7 bases from J, the junction kept 11 bases outside the gene matches. The germline gives CDR1 LNHDA, CDR2 SQIVND (reference sequence). The CDR3 totals 15 residues. DNA of the CDR3: TGTGCCAGCGAGGGTAGCGGGAGGTTGAGCGGGGAGCTGTTTTTT. Amino acid sequence: CASEGSGRLSGELFF.

The genes are TRBV25-1 and TRBJ1-1, with 8 bases identical to TRBD1. This CDR3 has 16 residues. Germline V gene lookup returns CDR1 MGHDK and CDR2 SYGVNS. With V trimmed by 0 bases and J by 1 base, 4 bases remained unmatched. In DNA, the CDR3 is TGTGCCAGCAGTGAATATTGGACAGGGACGAACACTGAAGCTTTCTTT. It translates to CASSEYWTGTNTEAFF. Full variable domain (remainder filled in from reference TRBV25-1 and TRBJ1-1): EADIYQTPRYLVIGTGKKITLECSQTMGHDKMYWYQQDPGMELHLIHYSYGVNSTEKGDLSSESTVSRIRTEHFPLTLESARPSHTSQYLCASSEYWTGTNTEAFFGQGTRLTVV.